The 31 T cell receptor beta chains given below trace back to one sample, sequenced in a study of T cells after yellow fever vaccination. TCRdb ran MiXCR on the 5' RACE reads and lists one entry per CDR3 protein. The sample has about 85,000 distinct CDR3 sequences; roughly 13% are singletons. The specimen was CD8+ T cells not binding an NS4B(214-222) dextramer, sorted from PBMCs, collected roughly 20 days after the first yellow fever vaccination. The receptors here all came from a man aged 18 to 30 who received the YFV17D yellow fever vaccine.

The chain is built from TRBV6-2 or TRBV6-3 and TRBJ2-3, with D tentatively TRBD1 or TRBD2 (6 bases each). The CDR3 runs 18 residues. Germline-derived CDR1 and CDR2 are MNHEY and SVGEGT. Trimming removed 6 bases from V and 3 bases from J, with 25 bases in between. The CDR3 DNA reads as TGTGCCAGCAGATCCGAAGCCCTGGGGGGCGATTTTACAGATACGCAGTATTTT. Translation gives CASRSEALGGDFTDTQYF.

This clonotype has a handful of counts. The chain joins TRBV7-9 to TRBJ2-3, with D maybe TRBD2 (6 bases). The V and J ends lost 2 bases and 5 bases respectively, with 14 bases between them. The CDR3 loop spans 15 amino acids. Germline V lookup: CDR1 SEHNR, CDR2 FQNEAQ (reference sequence). In DNA, the CDR3 is TGTGCCAGCAGCTTAAGCGGGCAGGGTGGAGATACGCAGTATTTT. Translating gives CASSLSGQGGDTQYF.

This chain uses TRBV24-1 with TRBJ2-3; no definite D call. The V gene lost 1 base and the J gene lost 2 bases, with 6 bases spanning the gap. This CDR3 comprises 14 residues. Germline loops: CDR1 KGHDR, CDR2 SFDVKD. The CDR3 coding sequence is TGTGCCACCAGTGATTTTTCCAACACAGATACGCAGTATTTT. Encoded protein: CATSDFSNTDTQYF.

This clonotype was found a few times. The CDR3 DNA reads TGTGCCAGCAGCCCTAACAGGAACACTGAAGCTTTCTTT. It encodes CASSPNRNTEAFF. The V and J genes are TRBV7-2 and TRBJ1-1; D unclear. V lost 5 bases, J lost 1 base, and 8 bases lay in between. This CDR3 comprises 13 residues. Per the germline V gene, CDR1 is SGHTA and CDR2 is FQGNSA. Based on the CDR3 plus reference TRBV7-2 and TRBJ1-1, the full variable domain is GAGVSQSPSNKVTEKGKDVELRCDPISGHTALYWYRQSLGQGLEFLIYFQGNSAPDKSGLPSDRFSAERTGGSVSTLTIQRTQQEDSAVYLCASSPNRNTEAFFGQGTRLTVV.

This clonotype was detected only a few times. V gene TRBV7-2 combines with J gene TRBJ1-1; 7 bases are a match to TRBD1. The CDR3 is made up of 14 amino acids. Germline V lookup: CDR1 SGHTA, CDR2 FQGNSA. The V gene end was trimmed by 3 bases and the J gene end by 1 base; junction bases not matched to a gene: 2. The CDR3 region is CASSFGTENTEAFF. The CDR3 coding sequence is TGTGCCAGCAGCTTTGGGACAGAGAACACTGAAGCTTTCTTT.

This clonotype was observed a handful of times. This rearrangement joins TRBV6-1 to TRBJ1-2, with 7 bases identical to TRBD1. The CDR3 is 15 amino acids. CDR1 is MNHNS and CDR2 is SASEGT in the germline V gene. Trimming took 9 bases from V and 3 from J; bases not matched to a gene: 13. DNA of the CDR3: TGTGCCAGTCCCCCCTCTGGACAGGACTACTATGGCTACACCTTC. Protein product: CASPPSGQDYYGYTF.

This clonotype has only a few counts. The rearrangement joins TRBV7-6 to TRBJ2-4, with 10 nucleotides matching TRBD1. Germline values: CDR1 SGHVS, CDR2 FNYEAQ. The V segment lost 5 bases and the J segment 5 bases; nucleotides outside the gene matches: 9. This CDR3 region has 16 residues. CDR3 nucleotide sequence: TGTGCCAGCAGCGCCGACAGGGGGCTTCGGGAAAACATTCAGTACTTC. The encoded protein is CASSADRGLRENIQYF.

The J gene is TRBJ2-7, the V gene TRBV7-9; a possible D gene is TRBD2 (5 bases). CDR3 length equals 13 residues. V lost 5 bases and J lost 0, with 8 bases in between. Germline loops: CDR1 SEHNR, CDR2 FQNEAQ (reference sequence). DNA for the CDR3: TGTGCCAGCAGCGGCGGGTTCTCCTACGAGCAGTACGTC. Translating gives CASSGGFSYEQYV.

This clonotype was observed a handful of times. The chain has TRBV4-1 and TRBJ2-5; 7 bases map to TRBD1. V lost 1 base, J lost 2 bases, and 1 base stayed unmatched. CDR3 length: 14 amino acids. The germline V gene has CDR1 MGHRA and CDR2 YSYEKL. CDR3 in amino acids: CASSQAGQQETQYF. The CDR3, as DNA: TGCGCCAGCAGCCAAGCGGGACAGCAAGAGACCCAGTACTTC.

The rearrangement uses TRBV5-1 and TRBJ2-6; maybe TRBD1 (6 bases). The CDR3 is made up of 19 amino acids. Germline V gives CDR1 SGHRS, CDR2 YFSETQ. Between the trimmed V and J ends, which lost 0 bases and 0 bases, there was a span of 16 bases. Here the CDR3 reads CASSLAEDSHPSGANVLTF. CDR3 nucleotide sequence: TGCGCCAGCAGCTTGGCCGAGGACAGTCATCCCTCTGGGGCCAACGTCCTGACTTTC.

Only a few counts were recorded for this clonotype. This sequence joins TRBV29-1 and TRBJ2-7; D gene uncertain. This CDR3 is built from 13 residues. The germline V gene encodes CDR1 SQVTM and CDR2 ANQGSEA. V lost 7 bases, J lost 6 bases, and 19 bases lay in between. CDR3 coding DNA: TGCAGCGCCCTATCCGCGGCCGGCTCCGAGCAGTACGTC. The encoded protein is CSALSAAGSEQYV.

This clonotype was seen more than once but under ten times. V is TRBV7-9 and J is TRBJ1-2; maybe TRBD1 (6 bases). This CDR3 has 15 residues. Deletions cut 5 bases from V and 6 bases from J, with 19 bases between. Germline V CDR1 and CDR2: SEHNR, FQNEAQ (reference sequence). CDR3 in DNA: TGTGCCAGCAGCACCCTCCAGGGGTTCGTGGATGGCTACACCTTC. This codes for CASSTLQGFVDGYTF.

The chain employs TRBV5-4 and TRBJ2-7; TRBD2 matches at 7 bases. The CDR3 covers 17 residues. The germline CDR1 and CDR2 sequences are SGHNT and YYREEE (reference sequence). Trimming at V came to 0 bases and at J to 3 bases, leaving 12 bases not matched to a gene. The CDR3 spells CASSLGLLAGDDYEQYF. As DNA, the CDR3 is TGTGCCAGCAGCTTGGGACTTCTGGCGGGGGATGACTACGAGCAGTACTTC. Together with reference TRBV5-4 and TRBJ2-7, the CDR3 gives the full variable domain: ETGVTQSPTHLIKTRGQQVTLRCSSQSGHNTVSWYQQALGQGPQFIFQYYREEENGRGNFPPRFSGLQFPNYSSELNVNALELDDSALYLCASSLGLLAGDDYEQYFGPGTRLTVT.

This clonotype was found a few times. The chain uses TRBV29-1 and TRBJ2-1; D is unclear. The germline V and J ends were trimmed by 0 bases and 0 bases, with 12 bases remaining between them. Germline V lookup: CDR1 SQVTM, CDR2 ANQGSEA. The CDR3 spans 16 residues. The CDR3 here is CSVEDWSASSYNEQFF. The CDR3, as DNA: TGCAGCGTTGAAGATTGGTCTGCAAGCTCCTACAATGAGCAGTTCTTC.

This chain connects TRBV5-5 to TRBJ2-7; the D call may be TRBD1 or TRBD2 (5 bases each). Germline V gene sequence: CDR1 SGHKS, CDR2 YYEKEE (reference sequence). CDR3 size: 14 residues. With 4 bases removed from V and 3 bases from J, the gap between germline ends came to 14 bases. The CDR3 spells CASSPRDGNYEQYV. For the CDR3, the DNA is TGTGCCAGCAGCCCTCGGGACGGCAACTACGAGCAGTACGTC.

The CDR3 here is CSAGATAKNIQYF. CDR3 coding DNA: TGCAGCGCAGGGGCAACAGCCAAAAACATTCAGTACTTC. The J gene is TRBJ2-4, the V gene TRBV29-1, with TRBD1 as a possible D gene (6 bases). Germline V CDR1 and CDR2: SQVTM, ANQGSEA. This CDR3 is built from 13 residues. V was trimmed by 7 bases and J by 0 bases, leaving 10 bases between them. Supplemented by reference TRBV29-1 and TRBJ2-4, the full variable domain reads SAVISQKPSRDICQRGTSLTIQCQVDSQVTMMFWYRQQPGQSLTLIATANQGSEATYESGFVIDKFPISRPNLTFSTLTVSNMSPEDSSIYLCSAGATAKNIQYFGAGTRLSVL.

This CDR3 is CASGLEGAHTEAFF. The CDR3 bases are TGTGCTAGTGGTTTGGAGGGGGCACACACTGAAGCTTTCTTT. J is TRBJ1-1 and V is TRBV12-5; 7 bases line up with TRBD1. Germline-derived CDR1 and CDR2 are LGHNT and FRNRAP. V shed 1 base, J shed 3 bases, and the junction held 2 bases outside the gene matches. This CDR3 region has 14 residues.

In its sample, this clonotype was seen a few times. This chain joins TRBV7-2 and TRBJ2-5; D uncertain. The CDR3 totals 11 residues. Germline V CDR1 and CDR2: SGHTA, FQGNSA. V lost 8 bases and J lost 10, with 14 bases in between. The CDR3 loop is CASGSPAVQYF. The CDR3 DNA reads as TGTGCCAGCGGATCCCCGGCGGTCCAGTACTTC.

In this sample, this clonotype turned up many times. V gene TRBV29-1 combines with J gene TRBJ2-3, with TRBD1 identical over 7 bases. CDR3 length: 14 residues. V trimming: 4 bases; J trimming: 4 bases; junction bases outside the gene matches: 8. CDR1 and CDR2 (germline): SQVTM, ANQGSEA. The CDR3 spells CSVVSGQGADTQYF. CDR3 nucleotide sequence: TGCAGCGTTGTCTCTGGCCAGGGGGCAGATACGCAGTATTTT.

This clonotype was picked up a small number of times. The chain couples TRBV6-5 to TRBJ2-3; tentative D call: TRBD2 (5 bases). The germline V gene has CDR1 MNHEY and CDR2 SVGAGI. The CDR3 has 13 amino acids. Trimming took off 2 bases at V and 6 bases at J, with 9 bases between the two ends. CDR3: CASSYGEWDTQYF. CDR3 DNA sequence: TGTGCCAGCAGTTACGGGGAGTGGGATACGCAGTATTTT.

V usage is TRBV2 and J usage is TRBJ1-6; D ambiguous. The CDR3 spans 14 residues. Germline V gene lookup returns CDR1 SNHLY and CDR2 FYNNEI. V dropped 3 bases and J dropped 9 bases, with 12 bases sitting between them. The CDR3: CASSDEGNGSPLHF. As DNA, the CDR3 is TGTGCCAGCAGTGATGAAGGGAATGGTTCACCCCTCCACTTT.

J is TRBJ2-1 and V is TRBV12-3 or TRBV12-4, with D perhaps TRBD1 (5 bases). Trimming took 5 bases from V and 9 from J, leaving 5 bases between them. This CDR3 region has 10 residues. For the CDR3, the DNA is TGTGCCAGCAGTAGGGGTGAGCAGTTCTTC. The encoded protein is CASSRGEQFF.

This clonotype appeared a few times. The gene calls are TRBV5-1 and TRBJ2-3, with D unclear. Germline lookup yields CDR1 SGHRS and CDR2 YFSETQ. V shed 3 bases and J shed 4 bases, with 12 bases lying between them. The CDR3 totals 14 residues. The CDR3 sequence: CASSSRRPSDTQYF. CDR3 in DNA: TGCGCCAGCAGCTCCCGTCGGCCCTCAGATACGCAGTATTTT.

The table lists this clonotype with a few counts. This chain links TRBV18 with TRBJ2-1; D gene unclear. Germline loops: CDR1 KGHSH, CDR2 LQKENI. This CDR3 region has 15 residues. Trimming took off 3 bases at V and 0 bases at J, with 9 bases between the two ends. The CDR3 nucleotides are TGTGCCAGCTCACCCCGCGGCTACTCCTACAATGAGCAGTTCTTC. This gives the protein CASSPRGYSYNEQFF.

This clonotype was seen a handful of times. The chain combines TRBV20-1 with TRBJ1-2; no clear D. The ends were cut back, 1 base at V and 0 bases at J, with 9 bases in the middle. CDR1 and CDR2 (germline): DFQATT, SNEGSKA (reference sequence). There are 14 residues in the CDR3. The CDR3 protein is CSARGAATNYGYTF. CDR3 DNA: TGCAGTGCTAGAGGGGCCGCGACTAACTATGGCTACACCTTC.

This clonotype was observed a few times. The chain uses TRBV5-1 and TRBJ2-3; the match to TRBD2 covers 9 bases. V was pared by 0 bases and J by 2 bases, with 4 bases of the junction left unmatched. The CDR3 spans 16 residues. The V gene's germline CDR1 is SGHRS and CDR2 YFSETQ. CDR3 protein: CASSLVSGGITDTQYF. The CDR3 DNA is TGCGCCAGCAGCTTGGTTAGCGGGGGAATCACAGATACGCAGTATTTT. Combining the CDR3 with reference TRBV5-1 and TRBJ2-3 gives the whole variable domain KAGVTQTPRYLIKTRGQQVTLSCSPISGHRSVSWYQQTPGQGLQFLFEYFSETQRNKGNFPGRFSGRQFSNSRSEMNVSTLELGDSALYLCASSLVSGGITDTQYFGPGTRLTVL.

The chain carries TRBV12-3 or TRBV12-4 and TRBJ2-2; 7 nucleotides match TRBD1. The CDR3 is 15 residues long. The trim removed 5 bases at V and 10 bases at J, leaving 13 bases unmatched. The CDR3 region is CASSLREGAGLELFF. DNA for the CDR3: TGTGCCAGCAGTCTCCGAGAGGGGGCTGGTTTGGAGCTGTTTTTT.

The chain is built from TRBV2 and TRBJ2-3; no reliable D call. The CDR3 spans 14 residues. Germline V gene lookup returns CDR1 SNHLY and CDR2 FYNNEI. V dropped 5 bases and J dropped 4 bases, with 13 bases sitting between them. The CDR3, as DNA: TGTGCCAGCAGTACTCATCAAACAGCAGATACGCAGTATTTT. Translating gives CASSTHQTADTQYF.

In DNA, the CDR3 is TGCAGCGCTACAGGGGAAAACACAGATACGCAGTATTTT. This translates into CSATGENTDTQYF. The rearrangement links TRBV29-1 to TRBJ2-3, with 7 bases that match TRBD1. The germline gives CDR1 SQVTM, CDR2 ANQGSEA. With V trimmed by 7 bases and J by 2 bases, 6 bases remained unmatched. This CDR3 is 13 amino acids long.

V usage is TRBV5-1 and J usage is TRBJ1-1; D unresolved. Trimming left V 0 bases short and J 1 base short, with 13 bases between. This CDR3 is built from 16 residues. Per the germline V gene, CDR1 is SGHRS and CDR2 is YFSETQ. The chain's CDR3 is CASSLALHSSNTEAFF. CDR3 coding DNA: TGCGCCAGCAGCTTGGCCTTACACAGCTCGAACACTGAAGCTTTCTTT. The whole variable domain, remainder taken from reference TRBV5-1 and TRBJ1-1, is KAGVTQTPRYLIKTRGQQVTLSCSPISGHRSVSWYQQTPGQGLQFLFEYFSETQRNKGNFPGRFSGRQFSNSRSEMNVSTLELGDSALYLCASSLALHSSNTEAFFGQGTRLTVV.

This clonotype was counted a few times. This chain joins TRBV6-1 and TRBJ2-1; 11 bases are shared with TRBD2. V was clipped by 6 bases and J by 3 bases; unmatched bases: 7. CDR3 size: 16 residues. CDR1 and CDR2 (germline): MNHNS, SASEGT. The CDR3: CASRQGLADVYNEQFF. CDR3 coding DNA: TGTGCCAGCAGGCAGGGACTAGCGGACGTCTACAATGAGCAGTTCTTC.